The T cell receptor beta chain described here comes from a study of cytomegalovirus exposure and HLA in healthy donors. A multiplex PCR was run with 60 Vbeta primers and 13 Jbeta primers. TCRdb keeps only in-frame clones here, not all; method: immunoSEQ multiplex PCR. The table lists 160,000 or so clones, 70% to 85% of them singletons. CDR3 length: 20 residues. J lost 7 bases, V lost 1 base, and 20 bases had no gene match. Germline V gene sequence: CDR1 SNHLY, CDR2 FYNNEI. On this clone: The antigen is undetermined.

Study-level findings and limits: The authors later found most CMV-associated TCR beta chains appeared HLA-restricted. One variant, a missense change in DCLRE1C, was linked in a later analysis to TCR beta V- and J-gene trimming.

Sequencing was performed on PBMCs. This receptor was obtained from a man between 40 and 49 years old in good health and CMV-seronegative. The genes are TRBV2 and TRBJ2-1, with 9 nucleotides matching TRBD2. As DNA, the CDR3 is TGTGCCAGCAGTGAAGACGGGACACTAGCGGGCGGGAAGATACATAATGAGCAGTTCTTC. It yields the protein CASSEDGTLAGGKIHNEQFF.